The 18 T cell receptor beta chains below all came from one sample that was sequenced in a study of control samples from healthy donors and cancer patients. Produced via immunoSEQ multiplex PCR; TCRdb's table is partial and in-frame only. This table holds about 410,000 clones, 80% to 95% found once. The material sequenced was PBMCs. These receptors were collected from a man aged 40-49 years with head and neck cancer.

V is TRBV24-1 and J is TRBJ2-7; no clear D. The V end was cut by 2 bases, the J end by 1 base, with 8 bases between. Germline assignment: CDR1 KGHDR and CDR2 SFDVKD. The CDR3 length is 14 residues. The CDR3 DNA is TGTGCCACCAGTGATTCCGGCAGGTCCTACGAGCAGTACTTC. It encodes CATSDSGRSYEQYF.

The chain links TRBV2 to TRBJ1-5; D is uncertain. Germline lookup yields CDR1 SNHLY and CDR2 FYNNEI. The CDR3 runs to 13 residues. Trimming stripped 2 bases from V and 5 bases from J, with 7 bases between. CDR3 bases: TGTGCCAGCAGTGAACGAGGTGATCAGCCCCAGCATTTT. Translating gives CASSERGDQPQHF. Drawing the rest from reference TRBV2 and TRBJ1-5, the complete variable domain is EPEVTQTPSHQVTQMGQEVILRCVPISNHLYFYWYRQILGQKVEFLVSFYNNEISEKSEIFDDQFSVERPDGSNFTLKIRSTKLEDSAMYFCASSERGDQPQHFGDGTRLSIL.

This chain connects TRBV9 to TRBJ2-1, with 8 bases lining up with TRBD1. CDR1 and CDR2 from the germline V gene are SGDLS and YYNGEE. V was pared by 0 bases and J by 7 bases, with 9 bases of the junction left unmatched. CDR3 length: 16 residues. This chain's CDR3 is CASSVEDRARKNEQFF. The DNA for the CDR3 is TGTGCCAGCAGCGTAGAGGACAGGGCACGAAAGAATGAGCAGTTCTTC.

V and J are TRBV5-1 and TRBJ1-5, with TRBD1 identical over 7 bases. CDR1 and CDR2 from the germline V gene are SGHRS and YFSETQ. V lost 4 bases to trimming and J lost 2 bases; unmatched junction nucleotides: 6. The CDR3 runs 15 residues. The CDR3 DNA reads as TGCGCCAGCAGCCCTGCAGGGGGTGGCAATCAGCCCCAGCATTTT. Translated, it gives CASSPAGGGNQPQHF.

V and J are TRBV7-3 and TRBJ2-7; the match to TRBD2 covers 13 bases. V shed 5 bases and J 2 bases; nucleotides not matched to a gene: 3. The CDR3 is 15 residues long. In germline, CDR1 is SGHTA, CDR2 FQGTGA. The chain's CDR3 is CASSATSGGAYEQYF. The CDR3 DNA sequence: TGTGCCAGCAGCGCAACTAGCGGGGGGGCCTACGAGCAGTACTTC. Full variable domain (missing parts from reference TRBV7-3 and TRBJ2-7): GAGVSQTPSNKVTEKGKYVELRCDPISGHTALYWYRQSLGQGPEFLIYFQGTGAADDSGLPNDRFFAVRPEGSVSTLKIQRTERGDSAVYLCASSATSGGAYEQYFGPGTRLTVT.

The chain links TRBV5-4 to TRBJ1-2, with unresolved D. Germline V gives CDR1 SGHNT, CDR2 YYREEE (reference sequence). V lost 1 base and J 1 base, leaving 11 bases between the germline ends. The CDR3 has 15 residues. This CDR3 reads CASSLYQTFNYGYTF. The DNA of the CDR3 is TGTGCCAGCAGCTTGTATCAAACCTTTAACTATGGCTACACCTTC.

This chain uses TRBV19 with TRBJ2-3; 8 nucleotides line up with TRBD2. The J segment lost 4 bases and the V segment lost 2 bases, leaving 8 bases of the junction unmatched. This CDR3 region has 16 residues. Per the germline V gene, CDR1 is LNHDA and CDR2 is SQIVND (reference sequence). As DNA, the CDR3 is TGTGCCAGTAGTATAACTCTCACTAGCGGTTCAGATACGCAGTATTTT. This sequence encodes CASSITLTSGSDTQYF.

The CDR3 spells CASSPTRTSGYEQYF. CDR3 nucleotides: TGTGCCAGCAGCCCTACCCGGACTAGCGGCTACGAGCAGTACTTC. V usage is TRBV5-5 and J usage is TRBJ2-7, with TRBD2 matching over 10 bases. V lost 4 bases, J lost 3 bases, and 7 bases stayed unmatched. Looked up from germline, CDR1 is SGHKS and CDR2 is YYEKEE (reference sequence). The length of the CDR3 is 15 residues.

This chain joins TRBV7-2 and TRBJ2-7; unclear D gene. Germline V gene lookup returns CDR1 SGHTA and CDR2 FQGNSA. The germline V and J ends were trimmed by 1 base and 0 bases, with 10 bases remaining between them. This CDR3 region has 15 residues. The CDR3 region has the DNA TGTGCCAGCAGCTTAGTGGGCCCGAGCTCCTACGAGCAGTACTTC. It yields the protein CASSLVGPSSYEQYF.

The rearrangement uses TRBV28 and TRBJ2-5; 8 nucleotides align to TRBD1. Germline loops: CDR1 MDHEN, CDR2 SYDVKM. With V trimmed by 3 bases and J by 3 bases, 6 bases remained unmatched. This CDR3 region has 15 residues. The CDR3 here is CASSLGEDREETQYF. CDR3 bases: TGTGCCAGCAGTTTGGGGGAGGACAGGGAAGAGACCCAGTACTTC.

V is TRBV29-1 and J is TRBJ2-5; D not resolved. V lost 0 bases to trimming and J lost 4 bases, with 6 bases between them. This CDR3 contains 12 residues. CDR1 is SQVTM, CDR2 ANQGSEA, per germline. The CDR3 loop reads CSVEEAGETQYF. The DNA for the CDR3 is TGCAGCGTTGAAGAGGCTGGAGAGACCCAGTACTTC.

This chain joins TRBV28 and TRBJ2-6, with D possibly matching TRBD1 (5 bases). The CDR3 is 16 residues long. The V gene's germline CDR1 is MDHEN and CDR2 SYDVKM. V was clipped by 4 bases and J by 2 bases, with 12 bases between them. This CDR3 is CASSSYQGPGANVLTF. The CDR3, as DNA: TGTGCCAGCAGTTCATATCAGGGCCCTGGGGCCAACGTCCTGACTTTC. Filled out from reference TRBV28 and TRBJ2-6, the complete variable domain reads DVKVTQSSRYLVKRTGEKVFLECVQDMDHENMFWYRQDPGLGLRLIYFSYDVKMKEKGDIPEGYSVSREKKERFSLILESASTNQTSMYLCASSSYQGPGANVLTFGAGSRLTVL.

The table lists this clone with a count of one. The chain carries TRBV4-1 and TRBJ2-1, with TRBD2 identical over 13 bases. Trimming at V came to 4 bases and at J to 7 bases, leaving 7 bases not matched to a gene. Germline V gene lookup returns CDR1 MGHRA and CDR2 YSYEKL. The CDR3 covers 16 residues. The CDR3 region is CASSLPGLAGSNEQFF. For the CDR3, the DNA is TGCGCCAGCAGCCTCCCGGGACTAGCGGGAAGTAATGAGCAGTTCTTC.

This clone was observed a single time. The chain employs TRBV27 and TRBJ2-1; 7 bases map to TRBD2. V lost 4 bases to trimming and J lost 9 bases; unmatched junction nucleotides: 6. The germline V gene has CDR1 MNHEY and CDR2 SMNVEV (reference sequence). CDR3 length equals 13 residues. The CDR3 region is CASSWTRGVEQFF. DNA for the CDR3: TGTGCCAGCAGTTGGACTCGGGGGGTTGAGCAGTTCTTC.

In this sample, this clone turned up once. The genes are TRBV30 and TRBJ2-3; D perhaps matches TRBD2 (5 bases). Between the trimmed V and J ends, which lost 1 base and 4 bases, there was a span of 9 bases. CDR3 size: 13 residues. Per germline, CDR1 GTSNPN and CDR2 SVGIG (reference sequence). CDR3 coding DNA: TGTGCCTGGAGTGCGACTACCGCAGATACGCAGTATTTT. It translates to CAWSATTADTQYF.

V and J are TRBV27 and TRBJ2-7, with 10 bases that match TRBD1. With 4 bases clipped from V and 3 bases from J, the junction kept 6 bases outside the gene matches. The V gene's germline CDR1 is MNHEY and CDR2 SMNVEV (reference sequence). This CDR3 region has 15 residues. The CDR3, as DNA: TGTGCCAGCAGTTGGACAGGGGGGCCAGACTACGAGCAGTACTTC. Its protein product is CASSWTGGPDYEQYF.

The chain is built from TRBV11-2 and TRBJ2-3; possibly TRBD2 for D (5 bases). V lost 4 bases to trimming and J lost 0 bases, with 11 bases between them. This CDR3 region has 15 residues. The V gene's germline CDR1 is SGHAT and CDR2 FQNNGV. The DNA for the CDR3 is TGTGCCAGCAGCTCGGACGGGGTTAGCACAGATACGCAGTATTTT. Amino acid sequence: CASSSDGVSTDTQYF.

The chain is built from TRBV3-1 (or the pseudogene TRBV3-2) and TRBJ1-2, with no clear D. Per germline, CDR1 LGHDT and CDR2 YNNKEL (reference sequence). This CDR3 contains 15 residues. With 3 bases removed from V and 7 bases from J, the gap between germline ends came to 18 bases. The CDR3 DNA is TGTGCCAGCAGCCAGGTCATTTATTCGAACCGTGGCTACACCTTC. This gives the protein CASSQVIYSNRGYTF.